Shown below are 15 T cell receptor beta chains from a single sample sequenced in a study of cytomegalovirus exposure and HLA in healthy donors. Assay: immunoSEQ multiplex PCR; the TCRdb copy retains only in-frame clones and omits some. The sample has around 220,000 clones, roughly 83% seen once. Material for sequencing was PBMCs. The origin of the receptors is a woman under 40 in good health and CMV-seropositive.

The chain couples TRBV30 to TRBJ1-1, with D uncertain. V was clipped by 3 bases and J by 11 bases, with 16 bases between them. The CDR3 has 12 residues. Germline CDR1 and CDR2: GTSNPN and SVGIG (reference sequence). CDR3 nucleotides: TGTGCCTGGAGCCCTTTCCTGGACCGCGCTTTCTTT. Amino acids: CAWSPFLDRAFF.

J is TRBJ2-7 and V is TRBV9; D remains unclear. The CDR3 contains 15 residues. Germline CDR1 is SGDLS and CDR2 is YYNGEE. Trimming removed 0 bases from V and 0 bases from J, with 10 bases in between. CDR3 nucleotide sequence: TGTGCCAGCAGCGTAGGGGCCGATTACTCCTACGAGCAGTACTTC. This gives the protein CASSVGADYSYEQYF.

This rearrangement joins TRBV6-1 to TRBJ1-1, with D uncertain. The germline V gene encodes CDR1 MNHNS and CDR2 SASEGT. The V end lost 2 bases, the J end lost 6 bases, and 7 bases lay between the germline ends. The CDR3 is 12 amino acids. The CDR3 DNA follows: TGTGCCAGCAGTGAAAGGTTATCTGAAGCTTTCTTT. Its protein is CASSERLSEAFF.

The CDR3 loop reads CASSFRGNTEAFF. The CDR3 DNA follows: TGTGCCAGCAGTTTCCGGGGGAACACTGAAGCTTTCTTT. The chain links TRBV28 to TRBJ1-1; D not resolved. The CDR3 contains 13 residues. CDR1 and CDR2 (germline): MDHEN, SYDVKM. Trimming shortened V by 3 bases and J by 1 base, and 6 bases separated the two germline ends.

The V gene is TRBV27, the J gene TRBJ2-7; D might be TRBD2 (6 bases). The length of the CDR3 is 14 residues. Per the germline V gene, CDR1 is MNHEY and CDR2 is SMNVEV (reference sequence). With 6 bases removed from V and 1 base from J, the gap between germline ends came to 13 bases. The CDR3 DNA sequence: TGTGCCAGCAGGGTGGGGACTCGTTCCTACGAGCAGTACTTC. Residues: CASRVGTRSYEQYF.

The sample holds a few counts of this clone. This sequence joins TRBV30 and TRBJ1-3, with 9 bases matching TRBD1. Germline assignment: CDR1 GTSNPN and CDR2 SVGIG (reference sequence). The CDR3 length is 16 residues. V lost 2 bases and J lost 1; bases outside the gene matches: 6. The DNA of the CDR3 is TGTGCCTGGAGTTCCACAGGGGGCTTATCTGGAAACACCATATATTTT. Translating it yields CAWSSTGGLSGNTIYF.

The chain carries TRBV5-5 and TRBJ1-5; D not certain. V lost 0 bases and J lost 3, with 7 bases in between. The CDR3 contains 14 residues. Germline V gene sequence: CDR1 SGHKS, CDR2 YYEKEE (reference sequence). The CDR3 DNA is TGTGCCAGCAGCTTGGGCCTTACCAATCAGCCCCAGCATTTT. Encoded protein: CASSLGLTNQPQHF.

This clone was observed a handful of times. The V gene is TRBV30, the J gene TRBJ2-1, with 7 bases identical to TRBD2. This CDR3 has 15 residues. Germline lookup yields CDR1 GTSNPN and CDR2 SVGIG (reference sequence). V lost 3 bases and J lost 5; bases outside the gene matches: 10. The CDR3 DNA is TGTGCCTGGAGAGGGGACTACCTGTCGAACAATGAGCAGTTCTTC. The encoded protein is CAWRGDYLSNNEQFF.

The count of this clone is one. The rearrangement joins TRBV30 to TRBJ1-1, with TRBD1 identical over 10 bases. Unmatched junction bases numbered 5, after V lost 4 bases and J lost 6 bases. The germline V gene has CDR1 GTSNPN and CDR2 SVGIG (reference sequence). The CDR3 length is 13 residues. The CDR3 sequence is CAWKTGGASEAFF. Here the CDR3 DNA reads TGTGCCTGGAAGACAGGGGGCGCTTCTGAAGCTTTCTTT.

The CDR3 protein is CASRGLDGYTF. The CDR3 DNA reads as TGTGCCAGCAGGGGGTTAGATGGCTACACCTTC. This chain links TRBV9 with TRBJ1-2, with D unresolved. Trimming cost V 5 bases and J 6 bases, with 8 bases left between them. CDR1 SGDLS and CDR2 YYNGEE come from the germline V gene. The CDR3 totals 11 residues.

In this sample, this clone turned up once. V usage is TRBV4-3 and J usage is TRBJ1-4; 8 bases fit TRBD1. CDR1 is LGHNA, CDR2 YSLEER, per germline. The CDR3 loop spans 15 amino acids. After removal of 2 bases from V and 3 bases from J, the junction contained 2 bases not matched to a gene. CDR3 nucleotides: TGCGCCAGCAGCCAACTACAGGGGGCTAATGAAAAACTGTTTTTT. Translated: CASSQLQGANEKLFF.

The chain joins TRBV4-2 to TRBJ1-2, with TRBD1 identical over 7 bases. The CDR3 sequence is 17 residues long. Germline V gene lookup returns CDR1 LGHNA and CDR2 YNFKEQ. V was pared by 1 base and J by 3 bases, with 11 bases of the junction left unmatched. Written as DNA, the CDR3 is TGTGCCAGCAGCCAAGTACCTCGGGACAGCGCTTACTATGGCTACACCTTC. It yields the protein CASSQVPRDSAYYGYTF.

This chain uses TRBV2 with TRBJ2-1, with D possibly TRBD2 on 5 matching bases. Germline V gene sequence: CDR1 SNHLY, CDR2 FYNNEI. The CDR3 is 16 amino acids. Trimming took off 7 bases at V and 9 bases at J, with 25 bases between the two ends. The CDR3 is CASKPQAEVMTSEQFF. Here the CDR3 DNA reads TGTGCCAGCAAACCTCAAGCGGAAGTGATGACGAGTGAGCAGTTCTTC.

This chain joins TRBV12-5 and TRBJ2-7, with TRBD2 matching over 14 bases. V lost 4 bases to trimming and J lost 7 bases; unmatched junction nucleotides: 12. Germline values: CDR1 LGHNT, CDR2 FRNRAP. This CDR3 spans 17 amino acids. This chain's CDR3 is CASGSTLGLAGGGEQYF. Written as DNA, the CDR3 is TGTGCTAGTGGTTCCACCCTCGGACTAGCGGGAGGCGGAGAGCAGTACTTC. Drawing the rest from reference TRBV12-5 and TRBJ2-7, the complete variable domain is DARVTQTPRHKVTEMGQEVTMRCQPILGHNTVFWYRQTMMQGLELLAYFRNRAPLDDSGMPKDRFSAEMPDATLATLKIQPSEPRDSAVYFCASGSTLGLAGGGEQYFGPGTRLTVT.

This clone was seen a few times. The V and J genes are TRBV5-1 and TRBJ2-1, with D perhaps matching TRBD2 (5 bases). V was shortened by 4 bases and J by 7 bases, with 21 bases between the two germline ends. The CDR3 consists of 16 residues. Germline assignment: CDR1 SGHRS and CDR2 YFSETQ. DNA for the CDR3: TGCGCCAGCAGCCTACGACTAAGCGGTCAATGGAATGAGCAGTTCTTC. This encodes CASSLRLSGQWNEQFF.